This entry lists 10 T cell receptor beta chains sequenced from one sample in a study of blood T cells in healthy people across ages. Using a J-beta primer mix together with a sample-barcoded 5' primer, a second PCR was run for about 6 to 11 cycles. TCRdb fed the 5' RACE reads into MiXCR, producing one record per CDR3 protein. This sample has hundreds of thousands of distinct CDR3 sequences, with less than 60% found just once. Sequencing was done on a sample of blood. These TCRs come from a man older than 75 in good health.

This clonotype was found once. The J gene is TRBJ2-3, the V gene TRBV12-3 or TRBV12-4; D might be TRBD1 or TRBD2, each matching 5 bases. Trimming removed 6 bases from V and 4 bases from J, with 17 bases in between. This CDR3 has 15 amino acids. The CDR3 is CASSSEGRGSDTQYF. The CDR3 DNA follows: TGTGCCAGCAGCTCCGAAGGTCGGGGCTCAGATACGCAGTATTTT.

The CDR3: CASSVVFTGELFF. The CDR3 bases are TGTGCCAGCAGCGTAGTCTTCACCGGGGAGCTGTTTTTT. The chain joins TRBV5-6 to TRBJ2-2, with D unresolved. CDR1 SGHDT and CDR2 YYEEEE come from the germline V gene. This CDR3 is built from 13 residues. V dropped 4 bases and J dropped 4 bases, with 8 bases sitting between them.

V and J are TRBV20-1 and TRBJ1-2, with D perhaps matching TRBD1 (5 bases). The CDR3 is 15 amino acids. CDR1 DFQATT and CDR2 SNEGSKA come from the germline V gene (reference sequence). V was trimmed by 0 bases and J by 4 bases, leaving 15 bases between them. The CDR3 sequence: CSARDARTTPYGYTF. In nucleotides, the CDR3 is TGCAGTGCTAGAGATGCCCGGACAACCCCCTATGGCTACACCTTC.

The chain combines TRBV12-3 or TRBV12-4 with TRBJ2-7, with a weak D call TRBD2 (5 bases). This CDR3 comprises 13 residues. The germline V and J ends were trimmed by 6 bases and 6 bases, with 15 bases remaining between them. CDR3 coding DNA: TGTGCCAGCAGCCCTGGGCCTAGCTCCGAGCAGTACTTC. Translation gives CASSPGPSSEQYF.

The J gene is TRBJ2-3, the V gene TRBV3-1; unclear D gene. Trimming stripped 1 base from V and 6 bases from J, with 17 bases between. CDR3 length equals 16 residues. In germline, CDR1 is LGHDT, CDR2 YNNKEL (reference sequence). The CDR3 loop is CASSQVRSDELDTQYF. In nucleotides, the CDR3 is TGTGCCAGCAGCCAAGTAAGGTCCGACGAGTTGGATACGCAGTATTTT.

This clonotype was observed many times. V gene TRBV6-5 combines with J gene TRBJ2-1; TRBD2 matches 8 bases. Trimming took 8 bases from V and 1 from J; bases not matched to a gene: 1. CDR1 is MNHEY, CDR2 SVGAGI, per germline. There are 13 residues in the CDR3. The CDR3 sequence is CASRGGSYNEQFF. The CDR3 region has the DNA TGTGCCAGCCGGGGGGGATCCTACAATGAGCAGTTCTTC.

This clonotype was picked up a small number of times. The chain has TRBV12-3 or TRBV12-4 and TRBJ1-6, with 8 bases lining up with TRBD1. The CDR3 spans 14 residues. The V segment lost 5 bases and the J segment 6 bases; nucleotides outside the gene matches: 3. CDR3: CASSRQGLNSPLHF. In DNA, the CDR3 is TGTGCCAGCAGTCGACAGGGGCTTAATTCACCCCTCCACTTT.

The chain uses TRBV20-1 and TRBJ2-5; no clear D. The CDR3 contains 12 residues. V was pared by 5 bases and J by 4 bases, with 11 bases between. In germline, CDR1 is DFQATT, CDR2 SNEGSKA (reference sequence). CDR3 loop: CSARRLGETQYF. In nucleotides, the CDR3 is TGCAGTGCTCGAAGACTCGGAGAGACCCAGTACTTC.

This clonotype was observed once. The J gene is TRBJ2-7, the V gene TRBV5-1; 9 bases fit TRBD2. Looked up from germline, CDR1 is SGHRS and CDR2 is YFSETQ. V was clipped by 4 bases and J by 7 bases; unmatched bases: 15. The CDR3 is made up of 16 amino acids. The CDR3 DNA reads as TGCGCCAGCAGCCCCGAGGGAGCGGGGGGACTAAATGAGCAGTACTTC. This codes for CASSPEGAGGLNEQYF.

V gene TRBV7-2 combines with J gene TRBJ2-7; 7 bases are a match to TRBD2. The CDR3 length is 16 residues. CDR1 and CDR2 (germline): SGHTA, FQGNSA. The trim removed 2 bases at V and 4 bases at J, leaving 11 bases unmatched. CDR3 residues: CASSLMSGKVGYEQYF. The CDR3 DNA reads TGTGCCAGCAGCTTAATGAGCGGGAAAGTAGGGTACGAGCAGTACTTC. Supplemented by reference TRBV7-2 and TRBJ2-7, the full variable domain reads GAGVSQSPSNKVTEKGKDVELRCDPISGHTALYWYRQSLGQGLEFLIYFQGNSAPDKSGLPSDRFSAERTGGSVSTLTIQRTQQEDSAVYLCASSLMSGKVGYEQYFGPGTRLTVT.